The sequence of this T cell receptor beta chain was determined in a study of blood T cell repertoires in COVID-19. This clone was seen a few times. The V gene's germline CDR1 is LNHDA and CDR2 SQIVND (reference sequence). The germline V and J ends were trimmed by 0 bases and 4 bases, with 9 bases remaining between them. The CDR3 is made up of 14 amino acids. The data were produced by immunoSEQ multiplex PCR, yet TCRdb's version contains in-frame clones alone and is incomplete. The table lists approximately 110,000 clones, over 75% of them singletons. The material sequenced was peripheral blood. The chain carries TRBV19 and TRBJ1-1; D gene uncertain. The clonotype comes from a woman of 80 years or more with acute or convalescent COVID-19. The DNA for the CDR3 is TGTGCCAGTAGTATAGATCGACAAGTCACTGAAGCTTTCTTT. Protein sequence: CASSIDRQVTEAFF.